Below are 23 T cell receptor beta chains sequenced from a single sample in a study of blood T cells in healthy people across ages. Then a second PCR, running roughly 7 to 11 cycles, was carried out with a sample-barcoded 5' primer and a J-beta primer mix. TCRdb processed the 5' RACE reads anew with MiXCR; each CDR3 protein has one entry. The sample shows around 870,000 distinct CDR3 sequences, under 30% of them seen only once. Sequencing was done on a sample of blood. Receptors originate from a woman older than 75 in good health.

This clonotype was observed at least ten times. The chain has TRBV10-3 and TRBJ2-5; 8 bases match TRBD2. Trimming took 2 bases from V and 4 from J; bases not matched to a gene: 6. The CDR3 length is 15 residues. Germline loops: CDR1 ENHRY, CDR2 SYGVKD. The chain's CDR3 is CAISERGGGAETQYF. CDR3 coding DNA: TGTGCCATCAGTGAGCGGGGGGGAGGGGCAGAGACCCAGTACTTC.

This clonotype showed up many times. This chain joins TRBV28 and TRBJ2-1; 12 positions match TRBD2. V lost 7 bases and J lost 3; bases outside the gene matches: 1. Germline-derived CDR1 and CDR2 are MDHEN and SYDVKM. The length of the CDR3 is 14 residues. The DNA of the CDR3 is TGTGCCAGCAAACTAGCGGGGGGCTACAATGAGCAGTTCTTC. As protein: CASKLAGGYNEQFF.

This clonotype was seen repeatedly, ten times or more. J is TRBJ1-2 and V is TRBV6-5; D ambiguous. The CDR3 is 13 residues long. Trimming removed 0 bases from V and 3 bases from J, with 5 bases in between. Germline CDR1 and CDR2: MNHEY and SVGAGI. CDR3 loop: CASSYSYDYGYTF. CDR3 DNA: TGTGCCAGCAGTTACTCCTACGACTATGGCTACACCTTC.

A remark on this clonotype: An end of the junction does not agree with germline; a read error may underlie this. This sequence joins TRBV12-3 or TRBV12-4 and TRBJ2-3, with no clear D. The CDR3 sequence is 14 residues long. Here the CDR3 DNA reads TGTGCCAGCAGTTTAGCAATAAGGGCAGATATGCAGTATTTT. Its protein product is CASSLAIRADMQYF.

This clonotype was recorded many times. V and J are TRBV6-2 or TRBV6-3 and TRBJ2-1; 9 nucleotides align to TRBD2. The CDR3 has 14 amino acids. V shed 7 bases, J shed 3 bases, and the junction held 4 bases outside the gene matches. Germline-derived CDR1 and CDR2 are MNHEY and SVGEGT. The CDR3 bases are TGTGCCAGCATCCTTAGCGGGGGCTACAATGAGCAGTTCTTC. Its protein product is CASILSGGYNEQFF.

This clonotype was detected many times. The chain has TRBV20-1 and TRBJ2-1, with TRBD2 matching over 11 bases. There are 15 residues in the CDR3. In germline, CDR1 is DFQATT, CDR2 SNEGSKA (reference sequence). V lost 6 bases to trimming and J lost 1 base; unmatched junction nucleotides: 5. Here the CDR3 reads CSAAGTSGSYNEQFF. CDR3 coding DNA: TGCAGTGCCGCCGGGACTAGCGGATCCTACAATGAGCAGTTCTTC.

With respect to this clonotype: Since a much larger clone is just one base distant, this may be a read error. The chain employs TRBV20-1 and TRBJ2-1; weak D call: TRBD1 (5 bases). There are 17 residues in the CDR3. V was pared by 3 bases and J by 2 bases, with 20 bases between. CDR1 and CDR2 from the germline V gene are DFQATT and SNEGSKA (reference sequence). The CDR3 sequence: CSASRARTSITYNEQFF. CDR3 nucleotides: TGCAGTGCTAGCAGGGCCCGAACCTCTATAACCTACAATGAGCAGTTCTTC.

This clonotype was seen repeatedly, ten times or more. The V call is TRBV5-1, the J call TRBJ2-5, with unresolved D. The CDR3 has 15 residues. CDR1 SGHRS and CDR2 YFSETQ come from the germline V gene. V dropped 0 bases and J dropped 0 bases, with 9 bases sitting between them. CDR3 loop: CASSLDSRNQETQYF. The CDR3 nucleotides are TGCGCCAGCAGCTTGGATTCCCGGAACCAAGAGACCCAGTACTTC.

Details on this clonotype: At one boundary the junction diverges from the germline segment, which might be a read error. This rearrangement joins TRBV5-4 to TRBJ1-2, with D possibly TRBD1 on 6 matching bases. Germline CDR1 and CDR2: SGHNT and YYREEE (reference sequence). The CDR3 is 13 amino acids. CDR3 in DNA: TGTGCCGGCAGCCTCCTCACAGGGTATGGCTACACCTTC. Translating gives CAGSLLTGYGYTF.

This clonotype occurred many times. This chain connects TRBV9 to TRBJ2-3; possible D gene TRBD2, 5 bases. The CDR3 is made up of 15 amino acids. Germline V gene sequence: CDR1 SGDLS, CDR2 YYNGEE. Trimming stripped 4 bases from V and 1 base from J, with 13 bases between. The DNA for the CDR3 is TGTGCCAGCAGCCCTAGCCCCCGGGGCACAGATACGCAGTATTTT. Translating it yields CASSPSPRGTDTQYF.

The genes are TRBV3-1 and TRBJ1-1; TRBD1 aligns across 9 bases. V lost 2 bases and J lost 2; bases outside the gene matches: 3. Looked up from germline, CDR1 is LGHDT and CDR2 is YNNKEL (reference sequence). CDR3 length equals 15 residues. The CDR3: CASSQSGQGNTEAFF. CDR3 bases: TGTGCCAGCAGCCAATCGGGACAGGGAAACACTGAAGCTTTCTTT.

This clonotype was counted many times. The V call is TRBV6-2 or TRBV6-3, the J call TRBJ2-5; TRBD2 matches 8 bases. The CDR3 length is 14 residues. Germline lookup yields CDR1 MNHEY and CDR2 SVGEGT. The junction had 3 bases not matched to a gene; V was cut back by 6 bases and J by 0 bases. DNA for the CDR3: TGTGCCAGCAGACTAGCGGACTACCAAGAGACCCAGTACTTC. Its translation: CASRLADYQETQYF.

The J gene is TRBJ2-5, the V gene TRBV20-1; TRBD1 matches at 10 bases. The trim removed 3 bases at V and 11 bases at J, leaving 12 bases unmatched. This CDR3 contains 14 residues. Germline V lookup: CDR1 DFQATT, CDR2 SNEGSKA (reference sequence). The CDR3 reads CSASSGQGVWKQYF. The CDR3 coding sequence is TGCAGTGCTAGTAGCGGACAGGGGGTCTGGAAGCAGTACTTC.

This clonotype was observed many times. This sequence joins TRBV20-1 and TRBJ1-2, with TRBD1 as a possible D gene (6 bases). The V end was cut by 0 bases, the J end by 1 base, with 15 bases between. The CDR3 is 16 amino acids. The germline gives CDR1 DFQATT, CDR2 SNEGSKA (reference sequence). The CDR3 DNA reads as TGCAGTGCTAGAGATTCATCCAGGGGTTTTAACTATGGCTACACCTTC. Protein sequence: CSARDSSRGFNYGYTF.

The V call is TRBV5-1, the J call TRBJ2-7; perhaps TRBD1 as D (5 bases). The V and J ends lost 0 bases and 5 bases respectively, with 12 bases between them. From germline, CDR1 is SGHRS and CDR2 YFSETQ. The CDR3 sequence is 14 residues long. The CDR3 coding sequence is TGCGCCAGCAGCTTGGTACAGGCATCCCACGAGCAGTACTTC. Translation gives CASSLVQASHEQYF.

About this clonotype itself: A clone one base away is much larger, so this may be a read error. The V call is TRBV2, the J call TRBJ2-7, with TRBD2 identical over 9 bases. V gave up 0 bases and J gave up 7 bases; unmatched junction bases: 10. Germline lookup yields CDR1 SNHLY and CDR2 FYNNEI. The CDR3 has 16 amino acids. The DNA for the CDR3 is TGTGCCAGCAGTGAAGCGGTGGTAGCGGGGGTTTGGGAGCAGTACTTC. Protein: CASSEAVVAGVWEQYF.

This clonotype was counted many times. The V call is TRBV29-1, the J call TRBJ2-1; D possibly matches TRBD1 or TRBD2 (6 bases each). Germline CDR1 SQVTM, CDR2 ANQGSEA. V dropped 6 bases and J dropped 1 base, with 13 bases sitting between them. The CDR3 runs 14 residues. CDR3 in amino acids: CSVWGAKSYNEQFF. CDR3 in DNA: TGCAGCGTCTGGGGGGCCAAATCCTACAATGAGCAGTTCTTC.

The CDR3 nucleotides read TGTGCCAGCAGTTTACTTACGGGGGGGCTCAACGAGCAGTACTTC. Its translation is CASSLLTGGLNEQYF. This chain uses TRBV12-3 or TRBV12-4 with TRBJ2-5; 8 nucleotides line up with TRBD2. The J call could be wrong; TRBJ2-7 is a better fit for the DNA end. The CDR3 covers 15 residues.

On this clonotype itself: This may be a read error: a much more frequent sequence differs by one nucleotide. The V gene is TRBV10-3, the J gene TRBJ2-5; 8 bases line up with TRBD2. The V and J ends lost 3 bases and 2 bases, in that order; junction bases with no gene match: 11. Germline V gene data show CDR1 as ENHRY and CDR2 as SYGVKD. The CDR3 has 17 residues. The CDR3 loop reads CAISEGSRAGVQETQYF. The CDR3 DNA reads as TGTGCCATCAGTGAAGGGAGCCGAGCGGGGGTTCAAGAGACCCAGTACTTC.

This clonotype was counted ten times or more. The J gene is TRBJ2-1, the V gene TRBV12-3 or TRBV12-4, with 9 bases identical to TRBD2. CDR3 length: 17 residues. J gave up 4 bases and V 1 base, and 8 bases lay outside the gene matches. CDR3 sequence reads: CASSLESLAGRYNEQFF. The CDR3 coding sequence is TGTGCCAGCAGTTTAGAGTCCCTAGCGGGGAGATACAATGAGCAGTTCTTC.

This clonotype turned up a few times. This chain connects TRBV6-5 to TRBJ1-4, with D possibly matching TRBD1 (5 bases). Trimming took 4 bases from V and 8 from J, leaving 23 bases between them. Germline-derived CDR1 and CDR2 are MNHEY and SVGAGI. The CDR3 sequence is 17 residues long. CDR3 region: CASSSPFEGMGPEKLFF. CDR3 DNA sequence: TGTGCCAGCAGTTCACCTTTTGAGGGGATGGGCCCGGAAAAACTGTTTTTT.

Turning to this clonotype: Just one base apart from a much larger clone, this may be a read error. This chain uses TRBV7-2 with TRBJ1-5; D gene ambiguous. This CDR3 is built from 16 residues. Germline values: CDR1 SGHTA, CDR2 FQGNSA. The CDR3 reads CASSPKESGRNRPQHF. CDR3 sequence (DNA): TGTGCCAGCAGCCCCAAGGAGTCAGGAAGGAATCGGCCCCAGCATTTT.

The rearrangement joins TRBV7-2 to TRBJ2-4; 9 bases map to TRBD1. This CDR3 has 15 amino acids. After removal of 7 bases from V and 7 bases from J, the junction contained 11 bases not matched to a gene. The germline CDR1 and CDR2 sequences are SGHTA and FQGNSA. The DNA for the CDR3 is TGTACCAGCACCTCTGCGGGGACAGGGAGGAACATTCAGTACTTC. This sequence encodes CTSTSAGTGRNIQYF.